The rows below give T cell receptor beta chains drawn from one sample of a study of shared clonotypes between healthy human individuals. Assay used: immunoSEQ multiplex PCR; TCRdb lists only in-frame clones, some missing. The sample holds around 1.9 million clones; 85% to 95% are singletons and the top ten take under 2%. Sequenced input: naive CD8+ T cells from PBMCs. The receptor set was obtained from a man between 18 and 29 years old in good health. Some clones in this sample may be carry-over from other donors' samples. Each CDR3 is given without its conserved first and last residue. Clone size is given for some rows only: seen once, a few or many times, or a class if the clone is expanded.

CDR3aa: ASSLFQGFLAEAF; abundance: -; j_gene: TRBJ1-1; v_gene: TRBV28
CDR3aa: ASSQERGAWEY; abundance: -; j_gene: TRBJ2-7; v_gene: TRBV4-3
CDR3aa: ASSWGAGTEAF; abundance: -; j_gene: TRBJ1-1; v_gene: TRBV7-9
CDR3aa: SVVGEEEGGYGYT; abundance: -; j_gene: TRBJ1-2; v_gene: TRBV29-1
CDR3aa: ASSLEVYRDPTQH; abundance: -; j_gene: TRBJ1-5; v_gene: TRBV11-2
CDR3aa: ASSQILAGEYNEQF; abundance: -; j_gene: TRBJ2-1; v_gene: TRBV4-3
CDR3aa: AWSGGGGQPQH; abundance: -; j_gene: TRBJ1-5; v_gene: TRBV30
CDR3aa: ASSDPRGGGNEQF; abundance: -; j_gene: TRBJ2-1; v_gene: TRBV7-8
CDR3aa: ASSQTGTRRNEQF; abundance: -; j_gene: TRBJ2-1; v_gene: TRBV4-2
CDR3aa: ASSQVETSVYEQY; abundance: -; j_gene: -; v_gene: TRBV4-2
CDR3aa: ASSDNPTGSTNEKLF; abundance: -; j_gene: TRBJ1-4; v_gene: TRBV9
CDR3aa: ASSYFFRGLSTEAF; abundance: -; j_gene: TRBJ1-1; v_gene: TRBV6-5
CDR3aa: ASSPLGGYEQY; abundance: once; j_gene: TRBJ2-7; v_gene: TRBV27
CDR3aa: ASSLGSQGQETQY; abundance: once; j_gene: TRBJ2-5; v_gene: TRBV11-3
CDR3aa: ATENPGQGGQPQH; abundance: -; j_gene: TRBJ1-5; v_gene: TRBV14
CDR3aa: ASSIRRELF; abundance: -; j_gene: TRBJ2-2; v_gene: TRBV19
CDR3aa: ASSLSFFNTGELF; abundance: -; j_gene: TRBJ2-2; v_gene: TRBV27
CDR3aa: ASSLHGTFDTQY; abundance: -; j_gene: TRBJ2-3; v_gene: TRBV27
CDR3aa: ASSSGGLFYEQY; abundance: once; j_gene: TRBJ2-7; v_gene: TRBV7-9
CDR3aa: ASRPGQGTGELF; abundance: -; j_gene: TRBJ2-2; v_gene: TRBV27
CDR3aa: ASSITSGDSYEQY; abundance: -; j_gene: TRBJ2-7; v_gene: TRBV19
CDR3aa: ASTGDSGSYNEQF; abundance: -; j_gene: TRBJ2-1; v_gene: TRBV2
CDR3aa: SANWAYNEQF; abundance: -; j_gene: TRBJ2-1; v_gene: TRBV29-1
CDR3aa: ATSIGGGQTYEQY; abundance: -; j_gene: TRBJ2-7; v_gene: TRBV15
CDR3aa: ASSSNNLPSDEQF; abundance: -; j_gene: TRBJ2-1; v_gene: TRBV6-6
CDR3aa: ASSQDWQGAQPQH; abundance: -; j_gene: TRBJ1-5; v_gene: TRBV4-1
CDR3aa: ASSTMDGTDTQY; abundance: -; j_gene: TRBJ2-3; v_gene: TRBV27
CDR3aa: ASNSGYNEQF; abundance: once; j_gene: TRBJ2-1; v_gene: TRBV6-5
CDR3aa: ASSQEYGNSYNEQF; abundance: -; j_gene: TRBJ2-1; v_gene: TRBV4-1
CDR3aa: ASSLDLGAGNQPQH; abundance: -; j_gene: TRBJ1-5; v_gene: TRBV7-6
CDR3aa: ATSRDRGKNTEAF; abundance: few; j_gene: TRBJ1-1; v_gene: TRBV15
CDR3aa: ASSGVGFYEQY; abundance: -; j_gene: TRBJ2-7; v_gene: TRBV27
CDR3aa: ASSPDSLPVYEQY; abundance: once; j_gene: TRBJ2-7; v_gene: TRBV28
CDR3aa: ASSEISVLGHHEQF; abundance: -; j_gene: TRBJ2-1; v_gene: TRBV2
CDR3aa: ASTPGLARSYEQY; abundance: -; j_gene: TRBJ2-7; v_gene: TRBV9
CDR3aa: ASSLGRLYGYT; abundance: -; j_gene: TRBJ1-2; v_gene: TRBV11-2
CDR3aa: ASSPSGWNTEAF; abundance: once; j_gene: TRBJ1-1; v_gene: TRBV18
CDR3aa: ASSSRTGVNTEAF; abundance: -; j_gene: TRBJ1-1; v_gene: TRBV19
CDR3aa: ASSFRGGGNTEAF; abundance: -; j_gene: TRBJ1-1; v_gene: TRBV27
CDR3aa: ASSLSGGSGNTIY; abundance: -; j_gene: TRBJ1-3; v_gene: TRBV7-3
CDR3aa: ASSPWARDEEYGYT; abundance: -; j_gene: TRBJ1-2; v_gene: TRBV9
CDR3aa: SVRQGPYGYT; abundance: -; j_gene: TRBJ1-2; v_gene: TRBV29-1
CDR3aa: ASSKTGNTNTEAF; abundance: -; j_gene: TRBJ1-1; v_gene: TRBV19
CDR3aa: ASSPSVRLNEQF; abundance: -; j_gene: TRBJ2-1; v_gene: TRBV28
CDR3aa: ASSGQGPDYGYT; abundance: -; j_gene: TRBJ1-2; v_gene: TRBV18
CDR3aa: ATSGTSTDTQY; abundance: -; j_gene: TRBJ2-3; v_gene: TRBV15
CDR3aa: ASSPQGGTNTGELF; abundance: -; j_gene: TRBJ2-2; v_gene: TRBV7-9
CDR3aa: ASSGQGSEKLF; abundance: -; j_gene: TRBJ1-4; v_gene: TRBV4-1
CDR3aa: ASSLSGDFYEQY; abundance: -; j_gene: TRBJ2-7; v_gene: TRBV7-3
CDR3aa: ASSSWTSDEQF; abundance: -; j_gene: TRBJ2-1; v_gene: TRBV25-1
CDR3aa: SVTRTSGVQETQY; abundance: once; j_gene: TRBJ2-5; v_gene: TRBV29-1
CDR3aa: ASSQGVDEQF; abundance: -; j_gene: TRBJ2-1; v_gene: TRBV7-9